These T cell receptor beta chains were read from a single sample in a study of early T cells in non-severe SARS-CoV-2 infection. TCRdb used MiXCR to reprocess the 5' RACE reads, holding one entry per CDR3 protein. The sample carries tens of thousands of distinct CDR3 sequences, roughly 6.5% recorded once. Sequenced: whole blood. The receptors stem from an adult who was a healthcare worker with PCR-confirmed SARS-CoV-2 infection or an uninfected control (not recorded which). The CDR3 runs from the conserved cysteine through the conserved F or W. Fields, in order: CDR3 protein, CDR3 DNA, J gene, D gene, V gene, clone size. D genes are given only for firm matches. A row's size may be missing; if present it is once, few, many or a size class.

CDR3aa: CASSQTKTGILETQYF; CDR3nt: TGCGCCAGCAGCCAGACCAAGACAGGGATCTTGGAGACCCAGTACTTC; j_gene: TRBJ2-5; d_gene: TRBD1; v_gene: TRBV4-3; abundance: .
CDR3aa: CASKGGPATNEKLFF; CDR3nt: TGTGCCAGCAAAGGGGGACCGGCCACTAATGAAAAACTGTTTTTT; j_gene: TRBJ1-4; d_gene: .; v_gene: TRBV6-1; abundance: many
CDR3aa: CSARDVQGYYGYTF; CDR3nt: TGCAGTGCTAGAGACGTACAGGGGTACTATGGCTACACCTTC; j_gene: TRBJ1-2; d_gene: TRBD1; v_gene: TRBV20-1; abundance: many
CDR3aa: CASSGGGLATDTQYF; CDR3nt: TGTGCCAGCAGCGGTGGGGGACTAGCTACAGATACGCAGTATTTT; j_gene: TRBJ2-3; d_gene: TRBD2; v_gene: TRBV7-2; abundance: many
CDR3aa: CASSLGQGAHGEQFF; CDR3nt: TGTGCCAGCAGTTTAGGACAGGGGGCGCATGGTGAGCAGTTCTTC; j_gene: TRBJ2-1; d_gene: TRBD1; v_gene: TRBV5-6; abundance: .
CDR3aa: CASSQDIGQPQHF; CDR3nt: TGTGCCAGCAGCCAAGATATAGGTCAGCCCCAGCATTTT; j_gene: TRBJ1-5; d_gene: .; v_gene: TRBV3-1; abundance: many
CDR3aa: CASSVPGPYYGYTF; CDR3nt: TGTGCCAGTAGTGTCCCAGGGCCGTACTATGGCTACACCTTC; j_gene: TRBJ1-2; d_gene: .; v_gene: TRBV19; abundance: many
CDR3aa: CASRPSGSGSTEAFF; CDR3nt: TGTGCCAGCCGACCCTCCGGGAGCGGGAGCACTGAAGCTTTCTTT; j_gene: TRBJ1-1; d_gene: .; v_gene: TRBV9; abundance: few
CDR3aa: CASSLSLRSTDTQYF; CDR3nt: TGCGCCAGCAGCTTGAGTTTGAGAAGCACAGATACGCAGTATTTT; j_gene: TRBJ2-3; d_gene: .; v_gene: TRBV5-1; abundance: .
CDR3aa: CASTPSGSSYEQYF; CDR3nt: TGTGCCAGCACCCCTTCGGGGAGCTCCTACGAGCAGTACTTC; j_gene: TRBJ2-7; d_gene: .; v_gene: TRBV11-2; abundance: .
CDR3aa: CASSSSTAGNTEAFF; CDR3nt: TGTGCCAGCAGTTCCTCGACAGCGGGGAACACTGAAGCTTTCTTT; j_gene: TRBJ1-1; d_gene: .; v_gene: TRBV28; abundance: many
CDR3aa: CASTTHSYSGNTIYF; CDR3nt: TGTGCCAGCACCACCCATTCGTACTCTGGAAACACCATATATTTT; j_gene: TRBJ1-3; d_gene: .; v_gene: TRBV6-1; abundance: few
CDR3aa: CASSPQGSAYEQYF; CDR3nt: TGTGCCAGCTCACCACAGGGGTCGGCCTACGAGCAGTACTTC; j_gene: TRBJ2-7; d_gene: .; v_gene: TRBV18; abundance: few
CDR3aa: CASSPEGQGGGGEQFF; CDR3nt: TGTGCCAGCAGCCCAGAGGGACAGGGGGGAGGCGGTGAGCAGTTCTTC; j_gene: TRBJ2-1; d_gene: TRBD1; v_gene: TRBV11-3; abundance: .
CDR3aa: CASSLTGGLHSPLHF; CDR3nt: TGTGCCAGCAGTTTAACAGGGGGCTTACATTCACCCCTCCACTTT; j_gene: TRBJ1-6; d_gene: TRBD1; v_gene: TRBV27; abundance: .
CDR3aa: CASSEQDTSTDTQYF; CDR3nt: TGTGCCAGCAGCGAACAGGACACTAGCACAGATACGCAGTATTTT; j_gene: TRBJ2-3; d_gene: .; v_gene: TRBV2; abundance: .
CDR3aa: CASSLDPGGASYTF; CDR3nt: TGTGCCAGCAGCTTAGACCCAGGGGGCGCGAGCTACACCTTC; j_gene: TRBJ1-2; d_gene: TRBD1; v_gene: TRBV7-8; abundance: many
CDR3aa: CASSGDRNTEAFF; CDR3nt: TGTGCCAGCAGTGGGGACAGGAACACTGAAGCTTTCTTT; j_gene: TRBJ1-1; d_gene: TRBD1; v_gene: TRBV6-6; abundance: many
CDR3aa: CANHPGVDSTDTQYF; CDR3nt: TGTGCCAACCATCCGGGGGTCGATAGCACAGATACGCAGTATTTT; j_gene: TRBJ2-3; d_gene: .; v_gene: TRBV21-1; abundance: .
CDR3aa: CASRVGPSNSPLHF; CDR3nt: TGTGCCAGCAGGGTAGGACCGTCCAATTCACCCCTCCACTTT; j_gene: TRBJ1-6; d_gene: .; v_gene: TRBV7-2; abundance: many
CDR3aa: CASSLKGGLAYEQYF; CDR3nt: TGCGCCAGCAGCTTGAAGGGAGGCCTAGCCTACGAGCAGTACTTC; j_gene: TRBJ2-7; d_gene: .; v_gene: TRBV5-1; abundance: many
CDR3aa: CASSLLPKLETDTQYF; CDR3nt: TGTGCCAGCAGCTTACTCCCGAAACTGGAGACAGATACGCAGTATTTT; j_gene: TRBJ2-3; d_gene: .; v_gene: TRBV7-2; abundance: .
CDR3aa: CASNEGPGTAKNIQYF; CDR3nt: TGTGCCAGCAATGAAGGACCGGGGACGGCCAAAAACATTCAGTACTTC; j_gene: TRBJ2-4; d_gene: .; v_gene: TRBV12-3/TRBV12-4; abundance: .
CDR3aa: CSVSRSSDTQYF; CDR3nt: TGCAGCGTTTCGAGAAGCTCAGATACGCAGTATTTT; j_gene: TRBJ2-3; d_gene: .; v_gene: TRBV29-1; abundance: many
CDR3aa: CASSSTSGRQETQYF; CDR3nt: TGTGCCAGCAGCTCGACTAGCGGGAGACAAGAGACCCAGTACTTC; j_gene: TRBJ2-5; d_gene: TRBD2; v_gene: TRBV7-2; abundance: many
CDR3aa: CASSRATNYEQYF; CDR3nt: TGTGCCAGCAGCCGGGCCACAAACTACGAGCAGTACTTC; j_gene: TRBJ2-7; d_gene: .; v_gene: TRBV25-1; abundance: few
CDR3aa: CASSQGDRSGNTIYF; CDR3nt: TGCGCCAGCAGCCAAGGGGACCGCTCTGGAAACACCATATATTTT; j_gene: TRBJ1-3; d_gene: .; v_gene: TRBV4-3; abundance: many
CDR3aa: CASSFDRGGGYGYTF; CDR3nt: TGTGCCAGCAGCTTTGACAGGGGAGGAGGCTATGGCTACACCTTC; j_gene: TRBJ1-2; d_gene: TRBD1; v_gene: TRBV11-2; abundance: many
CDR3aa: CASSPAPTQDTQYF; CDR3nt: TGTGCCAGCAGTCCAGCACCAACCCAAGATACGCAGTATTTT; j_gene: TRBJ2-3; d_gene: .; v_gene: TRBV28; abundance: few
CDR3aa: CASSYDSYGYTF; CDR3nt: TGTGCCAGCAGTTACGACAGCTATGGCTACACCTTC; j_gene: TRBJ1-2; d_gene: .; v_gene: TRBV6-5; abundance: many
CDR3aa: CASSYGGAAYEQYF; CDR3nt: TGTGCCAGCAGTTACGGGGGAGCGGCCTACGAGCAGTACTTC; j_gene: TRBJ2-7; d_gene: .; v_gene: TRBV6-6; abundance: many
CDR3aa: CSAIGAPDGEKLFF; CDR3nt: TGCAGTGCTATCGGGGCGCCGGACGGAGAAAAACTGTTTTTT; j_gene: TRBJ1-4; d_gene: .; v_gene: TRBV20-1; abundance: many
CDR3aa: CSARAGHSSYNSPLHF; CDR3nt: TGCAGTGCTAGGGCCGGACATAGCTCCTATAATTCACCCCTCCACTTT; j_gene: TRBJ1-6; d_gene: .; v_gene: TRBV20-1; abundance: many
CDR3aa: CASSARTGGATNEKLFF; CDR3nt: TGTGCCAGTAGTGCCCGAACAGGGGGCGCAACTAATGAAAAACTGTTTTTT; j_gene: TRBJ1-4; d_gene: TRBD1; v_gene: TRBV19; abundance: many
CDR3aa: CAISSGLADLYEQYF; CDR3nt: TGTGCCATCAGCTCCGGACTAGCGGATCTCTACGAGCAGTACTTC; j_gene: TRBJ2-7; d_gene: TRBD2; v_gene: TRBV10-3; abundance: .
CDR3aa: CATSDGTRRYF; CDR3nt: TGTGCCACCAGTGACGGGACTAGACGGTACTTC; j_gene: TRBJ2-5; d_gene: TRBD2; v_gene: TRBV24-1; abundance: few
CDR3aa: CASSLSPGPQETQYF; CDR3nt: TGTGCCAGCAGCCTTTCACCCGGGCCTCAAGAGACCCAGTACTTC; j_gene: TRBJ2-5; d_gene: .; v_gene: TRBV6-5; abundance: many
CDR3aa: CSASRTSNQPQHF; CDR3nt: TGCAGTGCTAGTCGGACCAGCAATCAGCCCCAGCATTTT; j_gene: TRBJ1-5; d_gene: .; v_gene: TRBV20-1; abundance: many
CDR3aa: CSARAEGVPLAKNIQYF; CDR3nt: TGCAGTGCTAGAGCCGAGGGGGTTCCATTAGCCAAAAACATTCAGTACTTC; j_gene: TRBJ2-4; d_gene: .; v_gene: TRBV20-1; abundance: many
CDR3aa: CASSPGPSNAYEQYF; CDR3nt: TGTGCCAGCAGCCCGGGACCCTCCAATGCCTACGAGCAGTACTTC; j_gene: TRBJ2-7; d_gene: .; v_gene: TRBV7-9; abundance: many
CDR3aa: CASSLEGSPQHF; CDR3nt: TGTGCCAGCAGCTTGGAGGGGTCTCCCCAGCATTTT; j_gene: TRBJ1-5; d_gene: .; v_gene: TRBV11-2; abundance: many
CDR3aa: CASSLGRNTEAFF; CDR3nt: TGCGCCAGCAGCTTGGGGAGAAACACTGAAGCTTTCTTT; j_gene: TRBJ1-1; d_gene: .; v_gene: TRBV5-1; abundance: many
CDR3aa: CASSQVPPYEQYF; CDR3nt: TGTGCCAGCAGCCAAGTACCTCCCTACGAGCAGTACTTC; j_gene: TRBJ2-7; d_gene: .; v_gene: TRBV14; abundance: few
CDR3aa: CASSGNRGYEQYF; CDR3nt: TGTGCCAGCAGCGGGAACAGGGGCTACGAGCAGTACTTC; j_gene: TRBJ2-7; d_gene: .; v_gene: TRBV21-1; abundance: few
CDR3aa: CASSEDGRRYIQYF; CDR3nt: TGTGCCAGCAGTGAAGATGGGAGGCGATACATTCAGTACTTC; j_gene: TRBJ2-4; d_gene: .; v_gene: TRBV6-1; abundance: many
CDR3aa: CASSLTGALYEQYF; CDR3nt: TGTGCCAGCAGCTTAACAGGAGCCCTCTACGAGCAGTACTTC; j_gene: TRBJ2-7; d_gene: .; v_gene: TRBV7-6; abundance: many
CDR3aa: CASSIEFTSEQYF; CDR3nt: TGTGCCAGTAGTATAGAATTCACTTCCGAGCAGTACTTC; j_gene: TRBJ2-7; d_gene: .; v_gene: TRBV19; abundance: many
CDR3aa: CASSQDTGAAGYEQYF; CDR3nt: TGCGCCAGCAGCCAAGATACAGGTGCGGCGGGCTACGAGCAGTACTTC; j_gene: TRBJ2-7; d_gene: .; v_gene: TRBV4-1; abundance: few
CDR3aa: CASSRRREETQYF; CDR3nt: TGTGCCAGCAGCCGCCGACGGGAAGAGACCCAGTACTTC; j_gene: TRBJ2-5; d_gene: .; v_gene: TRBV11-1; abundance: .
CDR3aa: CASSQSFGQGCPCSCEQYF; CDR3nt: TGCGCCAGCAGTCAATCGTTCGGACAGGGGTGTCCATGTTCTTGCGAGCAGTACTTC; j_gene: TRBJ2-7; d_gene: TRBD1; v_gene: TRBV23-1; abundance: many